One TCR beta chain is described in this entry. CDR1 and CDR2 (germline): MGHRA, YSYEKL. With 4 bases clipped from V and 5 bases from J, the junction kept 8 bases outside the gene matches. The length of the CDR3 is 15 residues. Those enrolled, adults aged roughly 18 to 89 years, came from some 23 US areas. Grouping used clinical history reported by participants in a survey and questionnaire. The entry originates in a study of blood T cell repertoires in COVID-19. The wider study: Nucleic acid was either cDNA or gDNA, and it came from T cells, B-cell-depleted T cells, or PBMCs.

Assay: immunoSEQ multiplex PCR; the TCRdb copy retains only in-frame clones and omits some. Among about 170,000 clones listed, around 82% were seen once. The rearrangement uses TRBV4-1 and TRBJ1-5, with 7 bases matching TRBD1. The sequence derives from a woman aged 45-65 years in a cohort exposed to, infected with or recovered from COVID-19 (not recorded which). Material for sequencing was PBMCs or T cells enriched from blood (not recorded which). The CDR3 sequence is CASSRTGEIDQPQHF. Here the CDR3 DNA reads TGCGCCAGCAGCCGAACAGGGGAGATTGATCAGCCCCAGCATTTT.